These 29 T cell receptor beta chains came from one sample sequenced in a study of tumor-infiltrating lymphocytes in oesophageal squamous cell carcinoma. TCRdb used MiXCR to reprocess the PCR reads, holding one entry per CDR3 protein. The data hold roughly 13,000 distinct CDR3 sequences, with less than 65% observed a single time. Sequencing was done on a sample of normal esophageal tissue next to the tumor. The receptors were sampled from a male donor with esophageal squamous cell carcinoma.

This clonotype was counted a few times. This chain joins TRBV11-1 and TRBJ2-7, with 7 bases fitting TRBD2. Germline V gene data show CDR1 as SGHAT and CDR2 as FQDESV (reference sequence). J lost 7 bases, V lost 5 bases, and 8 bases had no gene match. There are 13 residues in the CDR3. CDR3 protein: CASSDGLVGEQYF. CDR3 in DNA: TGTGCCAGCAGCGACGGACTAGTCGGGGAGCAGTACTTC.

In the case of this clonotype: The CDR3 does not end in the conserved phenylalanine or tryptophan, so this is likely a read error. No DNA is shown, since the ends of the CDR3 on it are uncertain; the CDR3 is the one TCRdb lists. The chain combines TRBV7-2 with TRBJ2-5; the D segment call TRBD1 is taken from the table without a DNA check. The CDR3 is 8 amino acids long, termini counted. Germline assignment: CDR1 SGHTA and CDR2 FQGNSA. CDR3 sequence: CASSLTGA.

This clonotype was seen a handful of times. This chain connects TRBV5-6 to TRBJ2-1, with 7 bases matching TRBD1. The J call may be faulty, since TRBJ2-7 better matches the DNA end. Per the germline V gene, CDR1 is SGHDT and CDR2 is YYEEEE. This CDR3 comprises 13 residues. The DNA for the CDR3 is TGTGCCAGCAGCCGGGGACAGCTTTACGAGCAGTACTTC. This gives the protein CASSRGQLYEQYF.

The rearrangement uses TRBV6-1 and TRBJ2-5; 7 bases line up with TRBD1. CDR1 and CDR2 from the germline V gene are MNHNS and SASEGT. Unmatched junction bases numbered 13, after V lost 7 bases and J lost 5 bases. The CDR3 spans 15 residues. CDR3: CASKRDSQAVETQYF. DNA of the CDR3: TGTGCCAGCAAAAGGGACAGCCAAGCCGTGGAGACCCAGTACTTC.

The chain joins TRBV6-6 to TRBJ1-2; 12 positions match TRBD1. J lost 4 bases, V lost 6 bases, and 12 bases had no gene match. The CDR3 length is 17 residues. Germline assignment: CDR1 MNHNY and CDR2 SVGAGI (reference sequence). CDR3 bases: TGTGCCAGCAGGCGAGGGACAGGGGGCGGTCTAGGCTATGGCTACACCTTC. The encoded protein is CASRRGTGGGLGYGYTF.

The sample holds a few counts of this clonotype. DNA of the CDR3: TGTGCCAGCAGTAGCCGGGTTAACCACAATGAGCAGTACTTC. It translates to CASSSRVNHNEQYF. The chain uses TRBV12-3 or TRBV12-4 and TRBJ2-7; D is uncertain. This CDR3 region has 14 residues. With 5 bases removed from V and 7 bases from J, the gap between germline ends came to 18 bases.

The rearrangement links TRBV12-3 or TRBV12-4 to TRBJ2-3, with D tentatively TRBD2 (5 bases). The CDR3 contains 14 residues. V lost 7 bases and J lost 2, with 13 bases in between. The CDR3 loop is CASKPGIATDTQYF. The CDR3 nucleotides read TGTGCCAGCAAGCCCGGGATCGCCACAGATACGCAGTATTTT.

This clonotype was counted many times. The chain employs TRBV7-9 and TRBJ1-4; possible D gene TRBD1, 5 bases. This CDR3 has 13 amino acids. V lost 6 bases and J 5 bases, leaving 10 bases between the germline ends. Germline loops: CDR1 SEHNR, CDR2 FQNEAQ (reference sequence). The chain's CDR3 is CASRGRENEKLFF. CDR3 in DNA: TGTGCCAGCAGGGGCAGGGAGAATGAAAAACTGTTTTTT.

This clonotype was detected ten times or more. The chain links TRBV6-1 to TRBJ2-7; TRBD2 agrees at 7 bases. Germline V gives CDR1 MNHNS, CDR2 SASEGT. V lost 0 bases and J lost 9; bases outside the gene matches: 2. The CDR3 contains 12 residues. The CDR3 nucleotides are TGTGCCAGCAGTGAAGCGGGGGGGTGGCAGTACTTC. It encodes CASSEAGGWQYF.

To note about this clonotype: This likely comes from a read error, as the CDR3 has no conserved phenylalanine or tryptophan at its end. Because the CDR3's place on the DNA is in doubt, the DNA is left out and the CDR3 is given as listed by TCRdb. The V call is TRBV10-2, the J call TRBJ2-1; TRBD1, as called in the table, went unchecked against the DNA. Germline V gene sequence: CDR1 WSHSY, CDR2 SAAADI. Inclusive of both ends, the CDR3 amounts to 18 amino acids. Here the CDR3 reads CASSERPTGGYYGYTFGS.

The chain combines TRBV7-3 with TRBJ2-5, with 11 bases matching TRBD2. Germline lookup yields CDR1 SGHTA and CDR2 FQGTGA. This CDR3 region has 15 residues. Losses at the gene ends were 5 bases for V and 1 base for J; bases not matched to a gene: 3. The CDR3 bases are TGTGCCAGCAGCAAAGGACTAGCGGGCCAAGAGACCCAGTACTTC. Amino acids: CASSKGLAGQETQYF.

This clonotype was seen more than once but under ten times. The chain joins TRBV7-3 to TRBJ2-1, with TRBD1 identical over 9 bases. The CDR3 has 16 residues. J lost 4 bases, V lost 1 base, and 5 bases had no gene match. In germline, CDR1 is SGHTA, CDR2 FQGTGA. The CDR3 protein is CASSLIGGQGYNEQFF. The CDR3 DNA follows: TGTGCCAGCAGCTTAATAGGTGGACAGGGGTACAATGAGCAGTTCTTC.

The chain is built from TRBV7-4 and TRBJ2-7, with D unresolved. Trimming left V 3 bases short and J 0 bases short, with 3 bases between. Germline values: CDR1 SGHVT, CDR2 SQSDAQ. The CDR3 sequence is 12 residues long. CDR3 sequence (DNA): TGTGCCAGCAGCTTGACCTCCTACGAGCAGTACTTC. Translated: CASSLTSYEQYF.

Concerning this clonotype: The CDR3 end shows no conserved phenylalanine or tryptophan, and so a read error is likely. The limits of the CDR3 on the DNA are not certain, so only TCRdb's listed CDR3 is given. The chain carries TRBV6-8 and TRBJ2-7. CDR1 MNHGY and CDR2 SAAAGT come from the germline V gene. The CDR3 length equals 16 residues, ends included. The CDR3 here is CASSSTGPSYEQYFGN.

In this sample, this clonotype turned up many times. The chain joins TRBV10-3 to TRBJ2-1, with D perhaps being TRBD1 or TRBD2 (5 bases each). Germline lookup yields CDR1 ENHRY and CDR2 SYGVKD. Trimming pared 11 bases from V and 5 bases from J, leaving 16 bases between. The CDR3 is 13 amino acids. Here the CDR3 reads CAFNNGADNEQFF. CDR3 coding DNA: TGTGCCTTCAACAACGGGGCGGACAATGAGCAGTTCTTC.

This clonotype was seen repeatedly, ten times or more. The gene calls are TRBV28 and TRBJ1-1, with D tentatively TRBD1 (5 bases). Trimming took off 5 bases at V and 1 base at J, with 11 bases between the two ends. The CDR3 runs to 14 residues. The germline CDR1 and CDR2 sequences are MDHEN and SYDVKM. The CDR3, as DNA: TGTGCCAGCAGTGGATTCGACAGGAACACTGAAGCTTTCTTT. This gives the protein CASSGFDRNTEAFF.

This clonotype has at least ten counts. The genes are TRBV6-1 and TRBJ2-7; D remains unclear. Germline assignment: CDR1 MNHNS and CDR2 SASEGT. This CDR3 has 12 residues. V shed 7 bases and J shed 2 bases, with 9 bases lying between them. Here the CDR3 DNA reads TGTGCCAGCAATCAGTGGGCCTACGAGCAGTACTTC. Translation: CASNQWAYEQYF.

J is TRBJ2-4 and V is TRBV11-1; either TRBD1 or TRBD2 may supply D (6 bases each). This CDR3 region has 13 residues. Germline-derived CDR1 and CDR2 are SGHAT and FQDESV (reference sequence). The ends were cut back, 4 bases at V and 9 bases at J, with 13 bases in the middle. CDR3 nucleotides: TGTGCCAGCAGCTGGGCCGGAGGGGGCATTCAGTACTTC. Translating gives CASSWAGGGIQYF. Combining the CDR3 with reference TRBV11-1 and TRBJ2-4 gives the whole variable domain EAEVAQSPRYKITEKSQAVAFWCDPISGHATLYWYRQILGQGPELLVQFQDESVVDDSQLPKDRFSAERLKGVDSTLKIQPAELGDSAMYLCASSWAGGGIQYFGAGTRLSVL.

This clonotype occurred many times. The V call is TRBV3-1, the J call TRBJ2-1; D unclear. The CDR3 runs 15 residues. Germline CDR1 and CDR2: LGHDT and YNNKEL (reference sequence). Between the trimmed V and J ends, which lost 4 bases and 0 bases, there was a span of 10 bases. CDR3: CASSRFQTSYNEQFF. The CDR3, as DNA: TGTGCCAGCAGCCGATTCCAGACCTCCTACAATGAGCAGTTCTTC.

There are a few counts of this clonotype. V is TRBV6-4 and J is TRBJ2-3, with 8 bases that match TRBD2. Germline V gene lookup returns CDR1 MRHNA and CDR2 SNTAGT. CDR3 length: 16 amino acids. V gave up 0 bases and J gave up 4 bases; unmatched junction bases: 6. The CDR3 nucleotides are TGTGCCAGCAGTGACTCTGACCGGGGGGGCCCAGATACGCAGTATTTT. Its protein product is CASSDSDRGGPDTQYF.

Details on this clonotype: The CDR3 does not end in the conserved phenylalanine or tryptophan, so this is likely a read error. No DNA is shown, since the ends of the CDR3 on it are uncertain; the CDR3 is the one TCRdb lists. This rearrangement joins TRBV6-5 to TRBJ2-1; no check of the table's D call, TRBD2, against the DNA was made. The CDR3 has 13 residues if both end residues are counted. The germline CDR1 and CDR2 sequences are MNHEY and SVGAGI. CDR3 amino acids: CASTGNARSPLHS.

About this clonotype: Mismatch with germline at one junction end may stem from a read error. The chain is built from TRBV7-6 and TRBJ2-3; 10 nucleotides agree with TRBD2. Germline V gene sequence: CDR1 SGHVS, CDR2 FNYEAQ. This CDR3 spans 15 amino acids. The CDR3 DNA reads as TGTGCTAGCAGCCCAACTAGCGGGAAAACAGATACGCAGTATTTT. Its translation: CASSPTSGKTDTQYF. The full variable domain, in which reference TRBV7-6 and TRBJ2-3 provide the parts outside the CDR3, is GAGVSQSPRYKVTKRGQDVALRCDPISGHVSLYWYRQALGQGPEFLTYFNYEAQQDKSGLPNDRFSAERPEGSISTLTIQRTEQRDSAMYRCASSPTSGKTDTQYFGPGTRLTVL.

This clonotype was seen a single time. V and J are TRBV5-1 and TRBJ2-3, with 9 bases identical to TRBD2. Per the germline V gene, CDR1 is SGHRS and CDR2 is YFSETQ. V gave up 3 bases and J gave up 5 bases; unmatched junction bases: 7. The CDR3 has 15 amino acids. CDR3 sequence reads: CASSYRREGGDTQYF. The DNA of the CDR3 is TGCGCCAGCAGCTACCGGCGGGAGGGAGGAGATACGCAGTATTTT. The whole variable domain, remainder taken from reference TRBV5-1 and TRBJ2-3, is KAGVTQTPRYLIKTRGQQVTLSCSPISGHRSVSWYQQTPGQGLQFLFEYFSETQRNKGNFPGRFSGRQFSNSRSEMNVSTLELGDSALYLCASSYRREGGDTQYFGPGTRLTVL.

This clonotype was counted at least ten times. The chain has TRBV7-3 and TRBJ2-3; 11 bases match TRBD2. Per germline, CDR1 SGHTA and CDR2 FQGTGA. Unmatched junction bases numbered 2, after V lost 3 bases and J lost 3 bases. The CDR3 is 15 residues long. The CDR3 DNA reads TGTGCCAGCAGCTTGACTAGCGGGGAGACAGATACGCAGTATTTT. It translates to CASSLTSGETDTQYF.

CDR3 protein: CASSLLGDSNEQFF. The CDR3, as DNA: TGTGCCAGCAGCTTACTCGGAGATTCGAATGAGCAGTTCTTC. V and J are TRBV7-6 and TRBJ2-1, with D unclear. Germline values: CDR1 SGHVS, CDR2 FNYEAQ. V was pared by 2 bases and J by 7 bases, with 12 bases between. The length of the CDR3 is 14 residues.

This clonotype was found many times. The rearrangement links TRBV6-6 to TRBJ2-7; D not resolved. The CDR3 extends over 14 amino acids. With 0 bases removed from V and 7 bases from J, the gap between germline ends came to 13 bases. The germline V gene has CDR1 MNHNY and CDR2 SVGAGI (reference sequence). CDR3 DNA sequence: TGTGCCAGCAGTTACTCGAAAATCCCTTTTGAGCAGTACTTC. It translates to CASSYSKIPFEQYF.

This clonotype is judged medium-sized. The CDR3 nucleotides are TGTGCCAGCAGTTTGAGTGGCAACTCTGAAGCTTTCTTT. Its translation is CASSLSGNSEAFF. The chain recombines TRBV12-3 or TRBV12-4 with TRBJ1-1; D is undetermined. The CDR3 totals 13 residues. The V gene lost 3 bases and the J gene lost 6 bases, with 11 bases spanning the gap.

A single count supports this clonotype. The chain has TRBV28 and TRBJ1-3; 8 bases match TRBD1. The CDR3 covers 15 residues. CDR1 is MDHEN, CDR2 SYDVKM, per germline. The V gene end was trimmed by 5 bases and the J gene end by 0 bases; junction bases not matched to a gene: 3. The CDR3 nucleotides are TGTGCCAGCAGTCCCGGGACAGGCTCTGGAAACACCATATATTTT. This sequence encodes CASSPGTGSGNTIYF.

This clonotype is medium-sized by share. A much larger clonotype is one base distant, so this may be a read error. The chain recombines TRBV7-9 with TRBJ2-7; D is unresolved. CDR3 size: 15 residues. Germline CDR1 is SEHNR and CDR2 is FQNEAQ (reference sequence). V was shortened by 5 bases and J by 7 bases, with 21 bases between the two germline ends. CDR3 amino acids: CASSRVGPQVHEQYF. The CDR3 DNA is TGTGCCAGCAGCCGGGTTGGGCCCCAGGTCCATGAGCAGTACTTC.